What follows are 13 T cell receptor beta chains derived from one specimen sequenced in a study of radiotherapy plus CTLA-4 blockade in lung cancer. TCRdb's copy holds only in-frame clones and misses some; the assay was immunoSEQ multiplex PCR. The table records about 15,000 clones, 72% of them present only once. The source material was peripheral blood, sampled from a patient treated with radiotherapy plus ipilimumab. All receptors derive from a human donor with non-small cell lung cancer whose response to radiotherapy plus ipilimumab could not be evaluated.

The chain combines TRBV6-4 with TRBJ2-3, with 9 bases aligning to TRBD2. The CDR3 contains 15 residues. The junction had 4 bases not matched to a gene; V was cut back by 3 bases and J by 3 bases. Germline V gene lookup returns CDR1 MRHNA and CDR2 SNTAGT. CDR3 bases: TGTGCCAGCAGTGAAATAGCGGGGGAGACAGATACGCAGTATTTT. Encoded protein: CASSEIAGETDTQYF.

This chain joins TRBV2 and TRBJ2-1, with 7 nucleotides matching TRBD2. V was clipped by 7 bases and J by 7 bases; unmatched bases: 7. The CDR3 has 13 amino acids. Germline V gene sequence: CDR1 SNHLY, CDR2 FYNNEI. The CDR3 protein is CASTPNSGNEQFF. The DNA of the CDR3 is TGTGCCAGCACCCCGAATAGCGGGAATGAGCAGTTCTTC.

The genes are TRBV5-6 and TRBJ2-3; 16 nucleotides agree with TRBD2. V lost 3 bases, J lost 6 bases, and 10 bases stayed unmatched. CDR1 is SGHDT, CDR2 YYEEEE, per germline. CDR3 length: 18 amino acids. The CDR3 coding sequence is TGTGCCAGCAGCTGGGGACTAGCGGGGGGGCCTTTCACCGATACGCAGTATTTT. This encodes CASSWGLAGGPFTDTQYF. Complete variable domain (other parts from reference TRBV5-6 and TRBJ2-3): DAGVTQSPTHLIKTRGQQVTLRCSPKSGHDTVSWYQQALGQGPQFIFQYYEEEERQRGNFPDRFSGHQFPNYSSELNVNALLLGDSALYLCASSWGLAGGPFTDTQYFGPGTRLTVL.

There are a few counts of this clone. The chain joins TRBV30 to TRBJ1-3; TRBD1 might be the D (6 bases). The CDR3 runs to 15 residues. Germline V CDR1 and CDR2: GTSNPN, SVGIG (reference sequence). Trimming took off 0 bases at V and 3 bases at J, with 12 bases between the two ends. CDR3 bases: TGTGCCTGGAGTGTACGGTCCAGGGGTGGAAACACCATATATTTT. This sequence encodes CAWSVRSRGGNTIYF.

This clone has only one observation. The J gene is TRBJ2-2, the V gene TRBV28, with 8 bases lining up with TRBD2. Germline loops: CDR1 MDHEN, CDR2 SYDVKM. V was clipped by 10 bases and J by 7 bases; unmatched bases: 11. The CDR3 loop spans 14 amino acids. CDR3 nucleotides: TGTGCCACCACCCCCCGGGGGGGGTTCGGGGAGCTGTTTTTT. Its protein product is CATTPRGGFGELFF. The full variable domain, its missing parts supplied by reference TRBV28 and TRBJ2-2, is DVKVTQSSRYLVKRTGEKVFLECVQDMDHENMFWYRQDPGLGLRLIYFSYDVKMKEKGDIPEGYSVSREKKERFSLILESASTNQTSMYLCATTPRGGFGELFFGEGSRLTVL.

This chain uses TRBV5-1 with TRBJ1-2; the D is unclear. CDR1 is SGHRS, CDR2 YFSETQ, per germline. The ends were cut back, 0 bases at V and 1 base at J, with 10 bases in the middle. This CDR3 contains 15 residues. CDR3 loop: CASSLEGGLNYGYTF. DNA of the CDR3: TGCGCCAGCAGCTTGGAGGGAGGCCTTAACTATGGCTACACCTTC.

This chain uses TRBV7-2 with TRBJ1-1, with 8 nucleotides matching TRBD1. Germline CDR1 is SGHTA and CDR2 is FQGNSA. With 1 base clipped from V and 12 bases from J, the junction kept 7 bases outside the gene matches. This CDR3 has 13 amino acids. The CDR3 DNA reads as TGTGCCAGCAGCTTAGGCCAGGACAGGGCAACTTTCTTT. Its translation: CASSLGQDRATFF.

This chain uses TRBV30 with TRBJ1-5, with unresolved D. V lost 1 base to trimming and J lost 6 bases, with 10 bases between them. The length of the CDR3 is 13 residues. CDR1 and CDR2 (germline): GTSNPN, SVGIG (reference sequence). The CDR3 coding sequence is TGTGCCTGGAGTGAGCAGGCTTTTCAGCCCCAGCATTTT. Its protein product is CAWSEQAFQPQHF.

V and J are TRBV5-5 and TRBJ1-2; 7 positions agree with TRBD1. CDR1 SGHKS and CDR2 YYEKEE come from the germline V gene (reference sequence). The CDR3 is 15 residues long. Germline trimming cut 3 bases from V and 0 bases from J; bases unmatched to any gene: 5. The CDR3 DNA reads TGTGCCAGCAGCTCTGGGACAGTTGCTAACTATGGCTACACCTTC. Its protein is CASSSGTVANYGYTF. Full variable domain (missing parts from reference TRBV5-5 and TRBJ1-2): DAGVTQSPTHLIKTRGQQVTLRCSPISGHKSVSWYQQVLGQGPQFIFQYYEKEERGRGNFPDRFSARQFPNYSSELNVNALLLGDSALYLCASSSGTVANYGYTFGSGTRLTVV.

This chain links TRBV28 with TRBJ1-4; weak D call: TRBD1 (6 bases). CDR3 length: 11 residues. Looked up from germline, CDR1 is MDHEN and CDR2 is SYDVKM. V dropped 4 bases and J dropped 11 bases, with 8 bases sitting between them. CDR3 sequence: CASSSTGKLFF. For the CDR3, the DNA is TGTGCCAGCAGTTCCACAGGGAAACTGTTTTTT.

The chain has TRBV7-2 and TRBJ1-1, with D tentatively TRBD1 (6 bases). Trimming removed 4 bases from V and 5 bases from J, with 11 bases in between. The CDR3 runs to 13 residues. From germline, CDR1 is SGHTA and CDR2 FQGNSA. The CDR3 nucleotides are TGTGCCAGCAGCTATGACAGGACAACTGAAGCTTTCTTT. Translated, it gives CASSYDRTTEAFF.

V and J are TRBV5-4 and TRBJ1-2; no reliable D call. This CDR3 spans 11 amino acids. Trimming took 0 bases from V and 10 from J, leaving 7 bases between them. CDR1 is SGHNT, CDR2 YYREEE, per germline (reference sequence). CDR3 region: CASSLEAFYTF. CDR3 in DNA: TGTGCCAGCAGCTTGGAAGCTTTCTACACCTTC.

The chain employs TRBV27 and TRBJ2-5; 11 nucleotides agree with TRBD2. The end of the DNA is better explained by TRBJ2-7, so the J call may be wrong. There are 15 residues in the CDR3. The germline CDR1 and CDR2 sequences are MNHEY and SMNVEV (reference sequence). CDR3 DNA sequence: TGTGCCAGCAGTTTAAGGCTAGCGGGGGGTTACGAGCAGTACTTC. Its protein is CASSLRLAGGYEQYF.